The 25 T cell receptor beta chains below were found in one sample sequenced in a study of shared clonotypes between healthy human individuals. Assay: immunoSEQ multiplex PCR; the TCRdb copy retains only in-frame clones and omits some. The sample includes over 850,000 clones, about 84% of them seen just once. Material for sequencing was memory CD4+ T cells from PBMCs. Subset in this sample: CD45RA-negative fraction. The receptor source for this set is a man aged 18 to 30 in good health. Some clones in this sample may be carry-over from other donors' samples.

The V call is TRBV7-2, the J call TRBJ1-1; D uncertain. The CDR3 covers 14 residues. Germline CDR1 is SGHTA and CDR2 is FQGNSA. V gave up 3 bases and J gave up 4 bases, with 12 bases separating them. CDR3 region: CASSLGGIATEAFF. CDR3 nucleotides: TGTGCCAGCAGCTTGGGAGGGATAGCCACTGAAGCTTTCTTT.

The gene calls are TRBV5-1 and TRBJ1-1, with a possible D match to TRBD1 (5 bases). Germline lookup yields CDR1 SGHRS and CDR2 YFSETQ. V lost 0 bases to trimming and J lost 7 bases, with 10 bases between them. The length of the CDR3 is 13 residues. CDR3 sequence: CASSLGQGREAFF. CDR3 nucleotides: TGCGCCAGCAGCTTGGGTCAGGGCCGTGAAGCTTTCTTT. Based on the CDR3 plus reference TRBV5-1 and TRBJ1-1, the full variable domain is KAGVTQTPRYLIKTRGQQVTLSCSPISGHRSVSWYQQTPGQGLQFLFEYFSETQRNKGNFPGRFSGRQFSNSRSEMNVSTLELGDSALYLCASSLGQGREAFFGQGTRLTVV.

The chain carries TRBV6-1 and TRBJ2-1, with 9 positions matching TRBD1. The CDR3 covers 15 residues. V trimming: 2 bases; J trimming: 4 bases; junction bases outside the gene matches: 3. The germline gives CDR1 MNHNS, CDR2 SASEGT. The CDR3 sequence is CASSERGTGYNEQFF. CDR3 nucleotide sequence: TGTGCCAGCAGTGAACGCGGGACAGGGTACAATGAGCAGTTCTTC.

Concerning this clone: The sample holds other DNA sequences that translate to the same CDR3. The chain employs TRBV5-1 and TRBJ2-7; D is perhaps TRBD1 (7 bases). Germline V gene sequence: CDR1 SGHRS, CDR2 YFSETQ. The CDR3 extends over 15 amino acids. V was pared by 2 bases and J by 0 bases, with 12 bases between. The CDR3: CASSLGGTVSYEQYF. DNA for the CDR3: TGCGCCAGCAGCTTAGGCGGGACAGTCTCCTACGAGCAGTACTTC. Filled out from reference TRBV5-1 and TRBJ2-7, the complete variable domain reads KAGVTQTPRYLIKTRGQQVTLSCSPISGHRSVSWYQQTPGQGLQFLFEYFSETQRNKGNFPGRFSGRQFSNSRSEMNVSTLELGDSALYLCASSLGGTVSYEQYFGPGTRLTVT.

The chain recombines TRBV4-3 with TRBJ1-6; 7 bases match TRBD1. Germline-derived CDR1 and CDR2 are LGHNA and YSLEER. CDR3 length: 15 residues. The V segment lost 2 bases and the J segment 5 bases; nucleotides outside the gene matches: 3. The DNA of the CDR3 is TGCGCCAGCAGCCAATTAGACAGGGATAATTCACCCCTCCACTTT. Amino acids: CASSQLDRDNSPLHF.

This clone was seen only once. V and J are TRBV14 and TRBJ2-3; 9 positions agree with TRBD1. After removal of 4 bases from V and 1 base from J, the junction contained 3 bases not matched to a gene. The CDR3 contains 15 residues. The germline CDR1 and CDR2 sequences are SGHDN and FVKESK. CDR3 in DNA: TGTGCCAGCAGCCGCCGGGACAGGGGCACAGATACGCAGTATTTT. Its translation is CASSRRDRGTDTQYF. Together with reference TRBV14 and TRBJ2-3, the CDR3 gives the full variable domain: EAGVTQFPSHSVIEKGQTVTLRCDPISGHDNLYWYRRVMGKEIKFLLHFVKESKQDESGMPNNRFLAERTGGTYSTLKVQPAELEDSGVYFCASSRRDRGTDTQYFGPGTRLTVL.

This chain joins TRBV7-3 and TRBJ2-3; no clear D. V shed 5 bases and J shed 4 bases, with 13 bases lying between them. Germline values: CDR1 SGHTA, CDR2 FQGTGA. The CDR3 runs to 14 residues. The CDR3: CASSLGSHSDTQYF. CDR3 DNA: TGTGCCAGCAGCCTGGGAAGCCACTCAGATACGCAGTATTTT.

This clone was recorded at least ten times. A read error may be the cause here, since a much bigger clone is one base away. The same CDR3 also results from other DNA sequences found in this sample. CDR3 nucleotides: TGCGCCAGCAGCTTGGGAGTCCAAGAGACCCAGTACTTC. The encoded protein is CASSLGVQETQYF. The chain is built from TRBV5-1 and TRBJ2-5, with D unresolved. Germline V gene data show CDR1 as SGHRS and CDR2 as YFSETQ. Trimming took 0 bases from V and 1 from J, leaving 4 bases between them. This CDR3 region has 13 residues. The entire variable domain, with the rest obtained from reference TRBV5-1 and TRBJ2-5, is as follows: KAGVTQTPRYLIKTRGQQVTLSCSPISGHRSVSWYQQTPGQGLQFLFEYFSETQRNKGNFPGRFSGRQFSNSRSEMNVSTLELGDSALYLCASSLGVQETQYFGPGTRLLVL.

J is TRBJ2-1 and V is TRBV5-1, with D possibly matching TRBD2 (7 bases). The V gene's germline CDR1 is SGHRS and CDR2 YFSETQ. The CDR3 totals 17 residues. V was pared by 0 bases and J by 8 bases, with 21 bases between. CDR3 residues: CASSLGLMGAGEDEQFF. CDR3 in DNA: TGCGCCAGCAGCTTGGGTCTCATGGGGGCGGGAGAGGATGAGCAGTTCTTC.

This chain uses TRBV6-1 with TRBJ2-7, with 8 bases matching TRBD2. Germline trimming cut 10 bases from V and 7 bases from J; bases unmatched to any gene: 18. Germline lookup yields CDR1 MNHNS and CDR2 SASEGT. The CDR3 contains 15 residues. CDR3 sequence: CATRTGPMGLDEQYF. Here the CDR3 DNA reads TGTGCCACGAGAACGGGACCGATGGGACTAGATGAGCAGTACTTC.

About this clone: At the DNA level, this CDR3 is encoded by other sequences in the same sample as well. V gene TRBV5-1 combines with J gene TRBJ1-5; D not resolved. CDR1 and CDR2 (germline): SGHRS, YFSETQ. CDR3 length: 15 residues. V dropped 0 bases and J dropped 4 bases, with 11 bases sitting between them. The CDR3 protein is CASSLEPGGNQPQHF. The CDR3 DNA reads TGCGCCAGCAGCTTGGAACCTGGAGGGAATCAGCCCCAGCATTTT.

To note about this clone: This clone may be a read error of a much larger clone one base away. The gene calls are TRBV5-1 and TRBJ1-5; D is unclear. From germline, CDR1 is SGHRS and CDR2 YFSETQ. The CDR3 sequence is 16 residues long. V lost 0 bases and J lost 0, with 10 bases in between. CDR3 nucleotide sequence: TGCGCCAGCAGCTTGGCCGGGCCTTATAGCAATCAGCCCCAGCATTTT. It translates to CASSLAGPYSNQPQHF.

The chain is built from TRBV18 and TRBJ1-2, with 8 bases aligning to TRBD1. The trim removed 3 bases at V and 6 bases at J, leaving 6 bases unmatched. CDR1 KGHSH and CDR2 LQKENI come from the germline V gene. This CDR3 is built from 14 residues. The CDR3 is CASSPTGAEDGYTF. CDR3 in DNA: TGTGCCAGCTCACCGACAGGGGCAGAGGATGGCTACACCTTC.

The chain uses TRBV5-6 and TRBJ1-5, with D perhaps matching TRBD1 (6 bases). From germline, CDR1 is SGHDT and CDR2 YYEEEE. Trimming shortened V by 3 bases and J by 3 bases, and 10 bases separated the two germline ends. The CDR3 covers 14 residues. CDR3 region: CASSSQGINQPQHF. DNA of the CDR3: TGTGCCAGCAGCTCACAGGGTATCAATCAGCCCCAGCATTTT.

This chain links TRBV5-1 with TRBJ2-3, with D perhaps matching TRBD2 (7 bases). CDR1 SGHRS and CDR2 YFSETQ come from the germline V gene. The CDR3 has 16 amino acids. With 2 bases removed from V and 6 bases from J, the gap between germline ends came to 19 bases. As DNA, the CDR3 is TGCGCCAGCAGCTTATCCCGGGGGGCAGGGACGGATACGCAGTATTTT. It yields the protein CASSLSRGAGTDTQYF.

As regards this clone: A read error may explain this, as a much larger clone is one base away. This chain's CDR3 is CASSGTSGPYEQYF. In DNA form, the CDR3 reads TGTGCCAGCAGCGGGACTAGCGGCCCCTACGAGCAGTACTTC. The gene calls are TRBV25-1 and TRBJ2-7; 11 bases line up with TRBD2. V was clipped by 6 bases and J by 2 bases; unmatched bases: 3. The V gene's germline CDR1 is MGHDK and CDR2 SYGVNS. The CDR3 has 14 amino acids.

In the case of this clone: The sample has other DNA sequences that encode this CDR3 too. The CDR3, as DNA: TGCGCCAGCAGCTTGGCCAGCGGGAGGGCCTCCGAGCAGTACTTC. Protein sequence: CASSLASGRASEQYF. This chain links TRBV5-1 with TRBJ2-7, with 10 bases identical to TRBD2. Trimming cost V 0 bases and J 6 bases; bases outside gene matches: 6. This CDR3 has 15 amino acids. The V gene's germline CDR1 is SGHRS and CDR2 YFSETQ.

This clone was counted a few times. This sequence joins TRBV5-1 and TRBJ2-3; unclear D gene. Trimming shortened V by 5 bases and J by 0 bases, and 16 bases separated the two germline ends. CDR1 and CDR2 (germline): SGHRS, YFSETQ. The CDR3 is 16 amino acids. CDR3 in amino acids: CASRRDGSSSTDTQYF. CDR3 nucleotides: TGCGCCAGCAGACGAGACGGTTCGTCTAGCACAGATACGCAGTATTTT. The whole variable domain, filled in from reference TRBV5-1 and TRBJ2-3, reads KAGVTQTPRYLIKTRGQQVTLSCSPISGHRSVSWYQQTPGQGLQFLFEYFSETQRNKGNFPGRFSGRQFSNSRSEMNVSTLELGDSALYLCASRRDGSSSTDTQYFGPGTRLTVL.

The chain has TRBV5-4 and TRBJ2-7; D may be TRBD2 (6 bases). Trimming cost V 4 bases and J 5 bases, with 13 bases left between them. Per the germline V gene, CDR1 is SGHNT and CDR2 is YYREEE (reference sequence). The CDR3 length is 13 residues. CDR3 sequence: CASSRAREDEQYF. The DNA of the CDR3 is TGTGCCAGCAGCCGGGCCAGGGAGGACGAGCAGTACTTC. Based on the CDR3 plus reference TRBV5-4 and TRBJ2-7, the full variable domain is ETGVTQSPTHLIKTRGQQVTLRCSSQSGHNTVSWYQQALGQGPQFIFQYYREEENGRGNFPPRFSGLQFPNYSSELNVNALELDDSALYLCASSRAREDEQYFGPGTRLTVT.

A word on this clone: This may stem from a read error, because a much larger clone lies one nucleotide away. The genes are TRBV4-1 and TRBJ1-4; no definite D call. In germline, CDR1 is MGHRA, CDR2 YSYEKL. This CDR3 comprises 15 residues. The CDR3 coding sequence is TGCGCCAGCGGCCAAGATTCCAGACTTAATGAAAAACTGTTTTTT. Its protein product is CASGQDSRLNEKLFF.

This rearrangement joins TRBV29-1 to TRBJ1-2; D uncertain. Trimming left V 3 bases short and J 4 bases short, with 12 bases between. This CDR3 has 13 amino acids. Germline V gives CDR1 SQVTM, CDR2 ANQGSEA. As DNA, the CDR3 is TGCAGCGTTGAGTGGGCAGGCTTCTATGGCTACACCTTC. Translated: CSVEWAGFYGYTF.

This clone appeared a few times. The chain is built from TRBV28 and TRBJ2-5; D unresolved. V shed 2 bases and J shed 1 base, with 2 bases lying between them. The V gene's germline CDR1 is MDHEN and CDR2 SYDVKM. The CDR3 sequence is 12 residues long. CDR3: CASSLAQETQYF. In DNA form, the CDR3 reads TGTGCCAGCAGTTTAGCCCAAGAGACCCAGTACTTC.

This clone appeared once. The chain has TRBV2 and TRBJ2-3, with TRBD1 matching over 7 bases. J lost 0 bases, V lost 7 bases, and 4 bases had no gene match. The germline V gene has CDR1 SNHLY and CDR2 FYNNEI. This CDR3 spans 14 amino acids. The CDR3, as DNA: TGTGCCAGCAAATCGGACAGGAGCACAGATACGCAGTATTTT. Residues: CASKSDRSTDTQYF.

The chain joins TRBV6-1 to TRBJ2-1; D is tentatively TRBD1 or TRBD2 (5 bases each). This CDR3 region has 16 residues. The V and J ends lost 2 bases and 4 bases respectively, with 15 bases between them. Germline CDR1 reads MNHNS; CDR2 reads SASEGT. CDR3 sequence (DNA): TGTGCCAGCAGTGAAATTGGGCAGGGACCATACAATGAGCAGTTCTTC. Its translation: CASSEIGQGPYNEQFF.

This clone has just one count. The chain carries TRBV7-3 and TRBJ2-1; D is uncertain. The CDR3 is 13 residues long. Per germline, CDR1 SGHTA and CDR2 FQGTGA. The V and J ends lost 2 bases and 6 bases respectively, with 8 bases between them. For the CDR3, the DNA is TGTGCCAGCAGCTTAGGTTCCCCCAATGAGCAGTTCTTC. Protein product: CASSLGSPNEQFF.